This T cell receptor beta chain was obtained from a study of T cells in Graves' hyperthyroidism and ophthalmopathy. Using RNA transcripts as the source, TCR beta CDR3 regions were amplified. RT-PCR in the first round (using the HTBI primer set) targeted the TCR CDR3. TCRdb processed the multiplex PCR reads anew with MiXCR; each CDR3 protein has one entry. Here the sample spans about 740,000 distinct CDR3 sequences, about 14% being singletons. The germline V gene encodes CDR1 MNHEY and CDR2 SVGAGI. V gave up 6 bases and J gave up 4 bases, with 22 bases separating them. This CDR3 comprises 17 residues. This rearrangement joins TRBV6-5 to TRBJ1-5; no clear D gene. Sequencing was done on a sample of blood. The clonotype was recovered from a woman under 30 with Graves' hyperthyroidism. The CDR3 nucleotides read TGTGCCAGCAGCCACAGCCCGGGCTTTGAGGTGAATCAGCCCCAGCATTTT. Translation: CASSHSPGFEVNQPQHF.